Detailed here is one TCR beta chain. Its antigen is as yet unknown. The sample belongs to a study of T cell responses to AZD1222 COVID-19 vaccine. Whole-study findings and limits: After two AZD1222 doses, spike-specific TCR breadth and depth rose versus day 0. Epitopes outside B.1.351 and B.1.1.7 mutated regions reportedly drew nearly half of spike TCRs. Only a handful of AZD1222 recipients, several in all, had baseline seropositivity. In a largely white British group with more females than males, clonal diversity was possibly underestimated.

The CDR3 covers 15 residues. Looked up from germline, CDR1 is KGHSH and CDR2 is LQKENI. V was clipped by 6 bases and J by 5 bases; unmatched bases: 8. Assay used: immunoSEQ multiplex PCR; TCRdb lists only in-frame clones, some missing. The sample records over 150,000 clones, roughly 90% being singletons. The sequence came from an adult who received the AZD1222 COVID-19 vaccine. This specimen was peripheral blood, taken 28 days after the second AZD1222 dose. The chain employs TRBV18 and TRBJ2-5; 11 bases align to TRBD2. DNA for the CDR3: TGTGCCAGCTCCCTAGCGGGGGGCCGGTGGGAGACCCAGTACTTC. Encoded protein: CASSLAGGRWETQYF.